This T cell receptor beta chain was retrieved from a study of cytomegalovirus exposure and HLA in healthy donors. The germline CDR1 and CDR2 sequences are SGDLS and YYNGEE. This CDR3 is built from 15 residues. Deletions cut 4 bases from V and 3 bases from J, with 16 bases between. Sampled while nominally healthy, donors likely had unrecorded immune exposures. The primer mix had 60 Vbeta and 13 Jbeta primers. Measured with immunoSEQ multiplex PCR; TCRdb has only the in-frame clones, and not every one. This sample has about 270,000 clones, with under 80% found just once. This receptor was taken from a female donor in good health and CMV-seronegative. The genes are TRBV9 and TRBJ2-5; D may be TRBD2 (6 bases). Source material: PBMCs. The CDR3 loop reads CASSPSAEREETQYF. CDR3 nucleotides: TGTGCCAGCAGCCCCTCCGCCGAGCGGGAAGAGACCCAGTACTTC.